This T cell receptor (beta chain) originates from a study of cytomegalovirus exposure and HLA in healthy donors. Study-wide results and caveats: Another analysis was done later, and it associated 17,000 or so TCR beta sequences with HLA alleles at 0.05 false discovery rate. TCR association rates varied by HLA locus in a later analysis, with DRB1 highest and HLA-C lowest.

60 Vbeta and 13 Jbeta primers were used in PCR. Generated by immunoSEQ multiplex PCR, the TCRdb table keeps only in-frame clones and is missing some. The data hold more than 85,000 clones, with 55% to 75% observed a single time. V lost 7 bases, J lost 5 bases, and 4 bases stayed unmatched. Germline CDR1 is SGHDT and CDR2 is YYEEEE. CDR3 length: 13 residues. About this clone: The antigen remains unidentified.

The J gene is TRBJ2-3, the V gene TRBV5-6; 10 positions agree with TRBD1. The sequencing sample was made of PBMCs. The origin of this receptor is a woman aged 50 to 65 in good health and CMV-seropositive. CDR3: CASCRDRGDTQYF. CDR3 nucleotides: TGTGCCAGCTGCCGGGACAGGGGAGATACGCAGTATTTT.